This T cell receptor (beta chain) is from a study of shared clonotypes between healthy human individuals. About the research overall: Two women and three men aged 18 to 49 made up the donors. Study outcomes and limitations: Researchers found naive subsets generally carried larger estimated richness than memory subsets. Clonotypes which were not shared had lower generation probabilities than clonotypes that all four donors shared.

CDR1 SGHTA and CDR2 FQGNSA come from the germline V gene. V was clipped by 5 bases and J by 0 bases; unmatched bases: 4. The CDR3 length is 15 residues. Several immunoSEQ 96-well plates shared each subset's DNA, each plate a replicate. Libraries were prepared by immunoSEQ multiplex PCR; TCRdb keeps only in-frame clonotypes and omits some of them. The sample has more than 500,000 clones, approximately 94% seen once. With respect to this clone: The target antigen is unknown.

J is TRBJ2-1 and V is TRBV7-2, with TRBD2 matching 7 bases. Sequenced sample: naive CD4+ T cells sorted from blood. Specified subset: CD45RA+ positively selected. The TCR was taken from a woman in her 30s in good health. In DNA, the CDR3 is TGTGCCAGCAGCCCCGGGGGGAGCTCCTACAATGAGCAGTTCTTC. Protein: CASSPGGSSYNEQFF.